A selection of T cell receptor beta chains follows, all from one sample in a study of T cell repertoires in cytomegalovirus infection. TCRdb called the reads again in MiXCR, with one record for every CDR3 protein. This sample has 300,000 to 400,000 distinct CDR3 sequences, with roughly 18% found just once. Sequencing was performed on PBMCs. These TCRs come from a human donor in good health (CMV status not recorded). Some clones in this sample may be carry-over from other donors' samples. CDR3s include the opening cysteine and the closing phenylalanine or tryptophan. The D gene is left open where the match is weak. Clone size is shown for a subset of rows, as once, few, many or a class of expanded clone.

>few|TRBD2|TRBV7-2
CASSRLAGANSYEQYF
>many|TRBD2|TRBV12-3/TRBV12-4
CASQWAGGFGEQYF
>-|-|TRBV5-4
CASSPGPGQSYGYTF
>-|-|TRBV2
CASLSLGEKLFF
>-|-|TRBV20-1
CSAKWNTEAFF
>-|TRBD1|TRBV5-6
CASSLGPGTGGTEAFF
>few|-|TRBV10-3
CAISELGRNEQFF
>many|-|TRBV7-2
CASSLRADTQYF
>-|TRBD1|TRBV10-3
CAISGQGGLANYGYTF
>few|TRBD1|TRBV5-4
CANSIGQGTYNEQFF
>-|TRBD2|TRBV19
CASSIGDYYEQYF
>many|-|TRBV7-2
CASSPGGRQETQYF
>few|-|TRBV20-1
CSASLGDEKLFF
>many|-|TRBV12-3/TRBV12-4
CASSFSKSRYTF
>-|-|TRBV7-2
CASSPEGGPYEQYF
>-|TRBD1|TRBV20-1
CRTGQGDTEAFF
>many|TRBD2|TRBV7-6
CASSLASGGGMYEQYF
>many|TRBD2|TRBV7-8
CASSLGLLAGANQETQYF
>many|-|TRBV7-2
CASSLGEWADLAFF
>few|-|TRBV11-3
CASSLSQGEQFF
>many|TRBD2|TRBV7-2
CASSSPGEGTSGKTPYEQYF
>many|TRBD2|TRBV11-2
CATADGGTANTGELFF
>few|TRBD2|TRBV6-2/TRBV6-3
CASKLAGDPFTYEQYF
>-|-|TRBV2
CASVLEAEVEKLFF
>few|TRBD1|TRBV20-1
CSASGQGVYEQYF
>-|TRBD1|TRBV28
CASSSFDRAGNTIYF